The sequence of this T cell receptor beta chain was determined in a study of human T cells and chemical hapten exposure. Unique molecular identifiers were attached to individual cDNA molecules within the library. Original methodology: There were a median of approximately 88,000 TCRs per sample, with a range from roughly 23,224 to 690,600. TCRdb used MiXCR to reprocess the RACE reads, holding one entry per CDR3 protein. For this entry, the V and J calls and clone size follow TCRdb and not the study's own pipeline. The data hold tens of thousands of distinct CDR3 sequences, with around 3.4% observed a single time. This clonotype was counted at least ten times. Its antigen is unknown. The CDR3 is 21 residues long. Germline V gene lookup returns CDR1 MDHEN and CDR2 SYDVKM. With V trimmed by 6 bases and J by 0 bases, 20 bases remained unmatched. The study's findings and limits: Sensitizing to DPC left TCRs with a frequency above 1 in 1000 unaltered.

The time point here: healthy volunteer bleed at 6 weeks. Total RNA was extracted from unfractionated whole blood. Material: whole blood. The chain joins TRBV28 to TRBJ2-6, with 7 bases matching TRBD1. The receptor comes from a human donor in good health. Some clones in this sample may be carry-over from other donors' samples. CDR3 region: CASSPRPWTGRRASGANVLTF. CDR3 bases: TGTGCCAGCAGCCCACGGCCCTGGACAGGACGTCGCGCCTCTGGGGCCAACGTCCTGACTTTC.